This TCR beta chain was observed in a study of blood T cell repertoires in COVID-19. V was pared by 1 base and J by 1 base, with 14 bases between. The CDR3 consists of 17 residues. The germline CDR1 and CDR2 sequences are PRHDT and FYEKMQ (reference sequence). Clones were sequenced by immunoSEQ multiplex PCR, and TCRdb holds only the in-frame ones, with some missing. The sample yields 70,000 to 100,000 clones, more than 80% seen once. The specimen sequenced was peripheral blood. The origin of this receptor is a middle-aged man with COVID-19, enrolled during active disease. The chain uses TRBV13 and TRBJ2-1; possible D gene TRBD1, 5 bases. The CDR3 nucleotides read TGTGCCAGCAGCTTAGAAGGGCAGGGTTCGTCCTACAATGAGCAGTTCTTC. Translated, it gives CASSLEGQGSSYNEQFF.